This T cell receptor beta chain appears in the sequencing data of a study of blood T cell repertoires in COVID-19 (dated by TCRdb to the early 2020s). As for the study more broadly: Samples covering the acute and convalescent phases of COVID-19 were provided by collaborators in the United States, Italy and Spain. The repertoires were released in a freely available public database intended as a resource for research on the immune response to SARS-CoV-2. A de-identified subject ID, COVID-19 status, age in years and sex were almost always included in the sample metadata. Deeply sampled blood TCRbeta repertoires from subjects exposed to, actively infected with, or recovered from COVID-19 were included in the dataset. The samples were drawn from two sources: the first 160 participants of the ongoing ImmuneRACE study, and 1,200 or so subjects contributed by 6 global collaborators. HLA class I and class II types, where available, came from metadata supplied by the sample provider rather than from assay-based typing. The prospective study material was composed of cDNA or gDNA derived from T cells, B-cell-depleted T cells, or PBMCs.

Participants in the prospective study were enrolled through a virtual design, were aged about 18 to 89 years, and lived in roughly 26 United States geographic areas. To assign participants to cohorts, the prospective study relied on clinical history that participants themselves reported in a screening survey and a study questionnaire. Exposed participants were defined as having been in contact with someone with a PCR-confirmed or clinician-diagnosed COVID-19 case within 2 weeks of study entry. Each participant in the prospective study had whole blood, serum and a nasopharyngeal or oropharyngeal swab collected by mobile phlebotomists. Prospective study participants could optionally give additional blood draws and questionnaires over a roughly 2-month period. Prospective study blood samples were shipped either frozen or at room temperature before DNA extraction. TCRbeta CDR3 regions were amplified from genomic DNA using the immunoSEQ Assay, a bias-controlled multiplex PCR. The study's processing was this. The number of nucleated cells in each sample was estimated from the amplification of reference gene primers within the assay. Sequence reads were collapsed and filtered to measure the absolute abundance of every unique TCRbeta CDR3 rearrangement. For each sample, productive Simpson clonality was calculated as the square root of Simpson's diversity index across productive rearrangements. TCRdb holds this immuneACCESS table with in-frame rearrangements only. Some clones are missing; in checked studies, unresolved V genes explain under half, and the rest has no known cause. That table supplies the V and J calls and clone size; D and trimming were determined from the DNA. The sample table lists roughly 240,000 clones, under 90% of them with a count of one. The ten largest account for around 3.5% of the sample.

The paper's findings and limits, for the study overall: How much clinical and demographic metadata was included differed by source and by participant, and the metadata was provided uncurated.

Comment on this clone: Its binding antigen is unknown. Base qualities are missing; no much larger clone stands one base away.

The source of this sequence is a woman aged 40 to 50 who had been exposed to COVID-19. The sample comprised PBMCs or T cells enriched from blood (not recorded which).

The DNA sequence reads TGCAGCGTTGTCTCGGACAGGAATTTTATGAACACTGAAGCTTTCTTT. Its product reads: CSVVSDRNFMNTEAFF. Recombination connected TRBV29-1 to TRBJ1-1; TRBD1 aligns with 7 central bases. Trimming removed 4 bases from V and 0 bases from J; the gene matches leave 11 bases unexplained. The CDR3, cysteine through phenylalanine, is 16 amino acids long. The kept DNA is CDR3 alone, 48 bases in frame from the first base. CDR1 and CDR2 are drawn from the germline V gene: SQVTM, ANQGSEA. The full variable domain, completed from the reference TRBV29-1 and TRBJ1-1 proteins outside the CDR3, reads SAVISQKPSRDICQRGTSLTIQCQVDSQVTMMFWYRQQPGQSLTLIATANQGSEATYESGFVIDKFPISRPNLTFSTLTVSNMSPEDSSIYLCSVVSDRNFMNTEAFFGQGTRLTVV.